The 22 T cell receptor beta chains reported below all come from one sample, sequenced in a study of CD8+ T cells in alopecia areata. After isolation, RNA underwent reverse transcription to generate cDNA as the sequencing template. TCRdb's copy holds only in-frame clones and misses some; the assay was immunoSEQ multiplex PCR. The sample consists of roughly 60,000 clones, 46% of them appearing once. Sample treatment: oral pan-JAK inhibitor, 5-10 mg twice daily. This sample comprised CD8+ T cells sorted from blood, obtained around week 37, from a patient treated with tofacitinib. The receptors shown here come from a human donor with alopecia areata.

J is TRBJ2-5 and V is TRBV15, with D perhaps matching TRBD1 (5 bases). V shed 5 bases and J shed 4 bases, with 17 bases lying between them. Germline CDR1 reads LNHNV; CDR2 reads YYDKDF (reference sequence). This CDR3 spans 15 amino acids. CDR3 in DNA: TGTGCCACCAGCCCTCAAACAGGCTGGGGAGAGACCCAGTACTTC. Its translation: CATSPQTGWGETQYF.

A few counts support this clone. The V call is TRBV30, the J call TRBJ1-5, with D possibly being TRBD1 (5 bases). In germline, CDR1 is GTSNPN, CDR2 SVGIG (reference sequence). The CDR3 runs to 13 residues. V was cut by 7 bases and J by 4 bases, with 14 bases left in between. The DNA of the CDR3 is TGTGCCTACCAGGGTTTTGGAAATCAGCCCCAGCATTTT. Residues: CAYQGFGNQPQHF.

This chain joins TRBV30 and TRBJ2-7; D unclear. The CDR3 contains 12 residues. Trimming removed 3 bases at V and 4 bases at J, with 10 bases between. CDR1 and CDR2 (germline): GTSNPN, SVGIG (reference sequence). Written as DNA, the CDR3 is TGTGCCTGGAGCGCCCCTGGATACGAGCAGTACTTC. Protein product: CAWSAPGYEQYF. Looking up the rest from reference TRBV30 and TRBJ2-7 gives the full variable domain: SQTIHQWPATLVQPVGSPLSLECTVEGTSNPNLYWYRQAAGRGLQLLFYSVGIGQISSEVPQNLSASRPQDRQFILSSKKLLLSDSGFYLCAWSAPGYEQYFGPGTRLTVT.

The rearrangement joins TRBV6-1 to TRBJ1-2, with TRBD1 as a possible D gene (5 bases). Per germline, CDR1 MNHNS and CDR2 SASEGT. V lost 8 bases and J lost 2, with 12 bases in between. The CDR3 spans 13 residues. The CDR3 DNA sequence: TGTGCCAGCGCCCGGGGGAGCAACTATGGCTACACCTTC. It codes for CASARGSNYGYTF.

J is TRBJ1-1 and V is TRBV29-1, with D unresolved. V was clipped by 5 bases and J by 6 bases, with 10 bases between them. Germline V gene sequence: CDR1 SQVTM, CDR2 ANQGSEA. The CDR3 consists of 11 residues. The CDR3 coding sequence is TGCAGCGTTCCCGGGGTTTCTGAAGCTTTCTTT. Protein sequence: CSVPGVSEAFF.

This chain joins TRBV7-9 and TRBJ1-5; 10 bases are a match to TRBD1. V trimming: 5 bases; J trimming: 3 bases; junction bases outside the gene matches: 4. CDR3 length equals 15 residues. CDR1 is SEHNR and CDR2 is FQNEAQ in the germline V gene (reference sequence). As DNA, the CDR3 is TGTGCCAGCAGCCCAGGGACAGGGGACAATCAGCCCCAGCATTTT. Its protein product is CASSPGTGDNQPQHF.

This clone was counted only a few times. The chain links TRBV4-1 to TRBJ1-2; TRBD1 agrees at 7 bases. The CDR3 is made up of 14 amino acids. V lost 6 bases, J lost 11 bases, and 15 bases stayed unmatched. Germline V gene data show CDR1 as MGHRA and CDR2 as YSYEKL. The CDR3 nucleotides read TGCGCCAGCAGTCAACTTCCCGGGACAGAGCTATACACCTTC. This codes for CASSQLPGTELYTF.

On this clone itself: This CDR3 is missing its conserved last phenylalanine or tryptophan, likely due to a read error. The CDR3 nucleotides read TGCGCCAGCAGGCGGACAGGCTGCTATGGCTACACCCTC. Encoded protein: CASRRTGCYGYTL. The gene calls are TRBV23-1 and TRBJ1-2; the match to TRBD1 covers 7 bases. TRBV23-1 is labeled an ORF, and its function is uncertain. The CDR3 has 13 amino acids. Trimming took 6 bases from V and 4 from J; bases not matched to a gene: 5.

This clone was counted a single time. The chain uses TRBV28 and TRBJ2-1, with D unresolved. The V end was cut by 3 bases, the J end by 3 bases, with 9 bases between. The CDR3 has 14 residues. Germline CDR1 is MDHEN and CDR2 is SYDVKM. The CDR3 here is CASSFNTFYNEQFF. CDR3 coding DNA: TGTGCCAGCAGTTTTAACACTTTCTACAATGAGCAGTTCTTC.

The CDR3 nucleotides read TGTGCCAGCAGCTTAGTTCGATTCTATGGCTACACCTTC. This gives the protein CASSLVRFYGYTF. V gene TRBV7-9 combines with J gene TRBJ1-2, with unresolved D. This CDR3 comprises 13 residues. Trimming pared 1 base from V and 4 bases from J, leaving 7 bases between. Germline V lookup: CDR1 SEHNR, CDR2 FQNEAQ (reference sequence).

The CDR3 reads CASSLYSQIEEFF. The CDR3 coding sequence is TGTGCCAGCAGCTTATATTCGCAGATAGAAGAGTTCTTC. The chain is built from TRBV7-9 and TRBJ2-1; D is unresolved. The CDR3 has 13 amino acids. Germline V gene lookup returns CDR1 SEHNR and CDR2 FQNEAQ (reference sequence). V lost 2 bases to trimming and J lost 14 bases, with 16 bases between them.

J is TRBJ2-1 and V is TRBV6-5, with D unresolved. Germline V lookup: CDR1 MNHEY, CDR2 SVGAGI. The CDR3 is 12 residues long. V lost 5 bases to trimming and J lost 6 bases, with 8 bases between them. CDR3 amino acids: CASSTTGNEQFF. In nucleotides, the CDR3 is TGTGCCAGCAGTACGACTGGCAATGAGCAGTTCTTC.

This clone was detected a few times. This chain joins TRBV28 and TRBJ2-1; perhaps TRBD2 as D (6 bases). Between the trimmed V and J ends, which lost 6 bases and 6 bases, there was a span of 18 bases. Germline V CDR1 and CDR2: MDHEN, SYDVKM. The CDR3 totals 15 residues. In DNA, the CDR3 is TGTGCCAGCAGCCCACCGGGGACTGCGTTCAATGAGCAGTTCTTC. Its protein product is CASSPPGTAFNEQFF.

The chain recombines TRBV12-5 with TRBJ2-5, with D possibly TRBD2 on 6 matching bases. The V gene lost 6 bases and the J gene lost 0 bases, with 17 bases spanning the gap. CDR1 LGHNT and CDR2 FRNRAP come from the germline V gene. The CDR3 is 16 amino acids. The CDR3 sequence is CASGLSGEGYQETQYF. The CDR3 DNA follows: TGTGCTAGTGGACTTAGCGGAGAGGGGTACCAAGAGACCCAGTACTTC.

This clone was detected a few times. The rearrangement joins TRBV29-1 to TRBJ1-2; D gene uncertain. This CDR3 comprises 12 residues. V dropped 4 bases and J dropped 8 bases, with 14 bases sitting between them. CDR1 SQVTM and CDR2 ANQGSEA come from the germline V gene. The CDR3 sequence is CSVAGLPGGYTF. For the CDR3, the DNA is TGCAGCGTTGCCGGTCTGCCGGGGGGCTACACCTTC.

V gene TRBV2 combines with J gene TRBJ1-2, with D hard to call. CDR3 size: 13 residues. The V end lost 3 bases, the J end lost 3 bases, and 8 bases lay between the germline ends. Germline lookup yields CDR1 SNHLY and CDR2 FYNNEI. CDR3 protein: CASSDRRDYGYTF. The CDR3 nucleotides are TGTGCCAGCAGTGATCGCCGGGACTATGGCTACACCTTC.

A note on this clone: Other DNA sequences in the sample encode the same CDR3. This chain joins TRBV30 and TRBJ2-1; no definite D call. Trimming left V 0 bases short and J 4 bases short, with 7 bases between. Germline assignment: CDR1 GTSNPN and CDR2 SVGIG (reference sequence). The length of the CDR3 is 13 residues. CDR3 DNA: TGTGCCTGGAGTGTCAATTCGTACAATGAGCAGTTCTTC. It codes for CAWSVNSYNEQFF.

V is TRBV27 and J is TRBJ2-2; possible D gene TRBD2, 5 bases. Germline loops: CDR1 MNHEY, CDR2 SMNVEV (reference sequence). CDR3 length: 15 residues. V was shortened by 5 bases and J by 4 bases, with 14 bases between the two germline ends. The CDR3 DNA sequence: TGTGCCAGCAGTCCAATAGTAAGCGGCACCGGGGAGCTGTTTTTT. Amino acid sequence: CASSPIVSGTGELFF.

This clone was picked up one time. This likely comes from a read error, as the CDR3 has no conserved phenylalanine or tryptophan at its end. It is unclear where the CDR3 begins or ends on the DNA, so no DNA is shown, and the CDR3 is as TCRdb lists it. V is TRBV27 and J is TRBJ1-5. Termini included, the CDR3 measures 14 amino acids. Germline CDR1 reads MNHEY; CDR2 reads SMNVEV (reference sequence). The CDR3: CASAVRGGNQPQHL.

The gene calls are TRBV12-5 and TRBJ1-1; the D is unclear. The CDR3 extends over 19 amino acids. In germline, CDR1 is LGHNT, CDR2 FRNRAP. The germline V and J ends were trimmed by 2 bases and 4 bases, with 26 bases remaining between them. The CDR3 loop reads CASGLTRGLGRDFSTEAFF. For the CDR3, the DNA is TGTGCTAGTGGTTTGACCCGAGGTTTAGGACGGGATTTTAGCACTGAAGCTTTCTTT. Full variable domain (outside the CDR3, taken from reference TRBV12-5 and TRBJ1-1): DARVTQTPRHKVTEMGQEVTMRCQPILGHNTVFWYRQTMMQGLELLAYFRNRAPLDDSGMPKDRFSAEMPDATLATLKIQPSEPRDSAVYFCASGLTRGLGRDFSTEAFFGQGTRLTVV.

This clone was seen more than once but under ten times. V usage is TRBV10-3 and J usage is TRBJ2-5; the match to TRBD1 covers 7 bases. The ends lost 10 bases at V and 5 bases at J; junction bases unmatched: 10. This CDR3 has 13 residues. Germline values: CDR1 ENHRY, CDR2 SYGVKD. The CDR3 nucleotides are TGTGCCACTCCGGGACAGCTCCGGGAGACCCAGTACTTC. Protein sequence: CATPGQLRETQYF.

V gene TRBV6-6 combines with J gene TRBJ2-1; TRBD2 is a possible D gene (6 bases). CDR3 size: 14 residues. Germline V CDR1 and CDR2: MNHNY, SVGAGI (reference sequence). V lost 7 bases, J lost 5 bases, and 15 bases lay in between. The chain's CDR3 is CASKPWGGDNEQFF. The CDR3 region has the DNA TGTGCCAGCAAGCCGTGGGGAGGTGACAATGAGCAGTTCTTC.